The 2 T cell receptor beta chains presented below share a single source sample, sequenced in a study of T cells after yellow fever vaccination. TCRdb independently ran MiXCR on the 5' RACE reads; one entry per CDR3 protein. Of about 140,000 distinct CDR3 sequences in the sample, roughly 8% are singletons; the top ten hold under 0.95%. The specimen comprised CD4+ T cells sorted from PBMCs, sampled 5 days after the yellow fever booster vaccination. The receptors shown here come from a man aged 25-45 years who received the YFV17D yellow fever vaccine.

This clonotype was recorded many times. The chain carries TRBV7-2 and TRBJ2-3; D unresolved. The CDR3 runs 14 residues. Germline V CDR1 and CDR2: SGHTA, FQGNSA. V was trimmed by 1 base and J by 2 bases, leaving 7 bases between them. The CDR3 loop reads CASSLGSPTDTQYF. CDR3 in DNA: TGTGCCAGCAGCTTAGGAAGCCCCACAGATACGCAGTATTTT.

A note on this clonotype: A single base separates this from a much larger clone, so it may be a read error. As DNA, the CDR3 is TGCGCCAGCAGCTTGGGGGTGGGAGTGGCGGATACGCAGTATTTT. As protein: CASSLGVGVADTQYF. This chain links TRBV5-1 with TRBJ2-3; a weak D match, TRBD2 (5 bases). The CDR3 contains 15 residues. Trimming cost V 0 bases and J 6 bases, with 14 bases left between them. Germline CDR1 and CDR2: SGHRS and YFSETQ. The full variable domain, with the rest looked up from reference TRBV5-1 and TRBJ2-3, is KAGVTQTPRYLIKTRGQQVTLSCSPISGHRSVSWYQQTPGQGLQFLFEYFSETQRNKGNFPGRFSGRQFSNSRSEMNVSTLELGDSALYLCASSLGVGVADTQYFGPGTRLTVL.